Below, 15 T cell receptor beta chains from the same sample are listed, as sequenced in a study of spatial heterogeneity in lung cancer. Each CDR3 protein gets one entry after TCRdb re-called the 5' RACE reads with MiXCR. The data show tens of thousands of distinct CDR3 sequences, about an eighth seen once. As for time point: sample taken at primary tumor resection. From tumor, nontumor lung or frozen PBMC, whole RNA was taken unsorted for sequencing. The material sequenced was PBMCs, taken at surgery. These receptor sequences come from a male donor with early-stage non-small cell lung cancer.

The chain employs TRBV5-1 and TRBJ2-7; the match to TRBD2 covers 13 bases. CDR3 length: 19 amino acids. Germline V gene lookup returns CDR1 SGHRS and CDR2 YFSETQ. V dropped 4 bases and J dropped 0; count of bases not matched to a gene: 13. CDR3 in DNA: TGCGCCAGCAGCCCCCTGATGGGGACTAGCGGGGCGTACTCCTACGAGCAGTACTTC. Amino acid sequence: CASSPLMGTSGAYSYEQYF.

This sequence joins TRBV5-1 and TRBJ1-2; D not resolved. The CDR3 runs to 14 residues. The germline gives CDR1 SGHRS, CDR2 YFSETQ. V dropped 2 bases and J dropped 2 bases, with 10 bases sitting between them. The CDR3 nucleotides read TGCGCCAGCAGCTTCGCGTCGGAAAACTATGGCTACACCTTC. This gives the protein CASSFASENYGYTF.

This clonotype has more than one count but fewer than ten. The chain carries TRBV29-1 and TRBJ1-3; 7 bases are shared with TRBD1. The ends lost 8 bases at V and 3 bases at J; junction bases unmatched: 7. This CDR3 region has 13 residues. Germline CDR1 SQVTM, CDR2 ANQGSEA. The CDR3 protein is CSRTGEHGNTIYF. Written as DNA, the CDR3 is TGCAGCCGGACAGGCGAGCATGGAAACACCATATATTTT.

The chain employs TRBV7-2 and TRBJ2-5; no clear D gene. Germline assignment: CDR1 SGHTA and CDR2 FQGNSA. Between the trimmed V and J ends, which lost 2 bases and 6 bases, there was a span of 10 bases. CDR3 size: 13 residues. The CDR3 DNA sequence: TGTGCCAGCAGCTTAAGCGCCAGAAAGACCCAGTACTTC. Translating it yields CASSLSARKTQYF.

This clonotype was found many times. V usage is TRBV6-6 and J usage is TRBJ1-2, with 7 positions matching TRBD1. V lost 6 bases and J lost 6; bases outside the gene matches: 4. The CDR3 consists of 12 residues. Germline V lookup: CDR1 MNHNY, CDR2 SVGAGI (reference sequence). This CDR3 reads CASRRGPHGYTF. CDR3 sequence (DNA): TGTGCCAGCAGGAGGGGGCCCCATGGCTACACCTTC.

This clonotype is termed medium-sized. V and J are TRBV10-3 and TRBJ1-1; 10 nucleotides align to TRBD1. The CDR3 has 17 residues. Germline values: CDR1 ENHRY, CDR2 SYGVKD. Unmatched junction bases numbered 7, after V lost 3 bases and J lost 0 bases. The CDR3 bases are TGTGCCATCAGTGAAACCGGGACAGGGGCCATGAACACTGAAGCTTTCTTT. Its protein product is CAISETGTGAMNTEAFF.

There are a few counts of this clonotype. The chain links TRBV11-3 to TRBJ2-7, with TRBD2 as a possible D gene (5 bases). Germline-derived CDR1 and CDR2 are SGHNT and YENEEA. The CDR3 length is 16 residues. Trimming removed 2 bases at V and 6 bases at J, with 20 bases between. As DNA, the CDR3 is TGTGCCAGCAGCTTACGGTCCGGGATCTTGACCGCCGAGCAGTACTTC. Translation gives CASSLRSGILTAEQYF. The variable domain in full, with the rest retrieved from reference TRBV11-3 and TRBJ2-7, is EAGVVQSPRYKIIEKKQPVAFWCNPISGHNTLYWYLQNLGQGPELLIRYENEEAVDDSQLPKDRFSAERLKGVDSTLKIQPAELGDSAVYLCASSLRSGILTAEQYFGPGTRLTVT.

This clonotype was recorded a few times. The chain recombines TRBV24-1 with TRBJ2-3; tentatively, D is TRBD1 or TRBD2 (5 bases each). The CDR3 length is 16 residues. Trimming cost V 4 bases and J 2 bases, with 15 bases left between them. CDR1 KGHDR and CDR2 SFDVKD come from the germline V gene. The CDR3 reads CATSDPREQATDTQYF. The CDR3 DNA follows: TGTGCCACCAGTGACCCTCGGGAACAGGCCACAGATACGCAGTATTTT.

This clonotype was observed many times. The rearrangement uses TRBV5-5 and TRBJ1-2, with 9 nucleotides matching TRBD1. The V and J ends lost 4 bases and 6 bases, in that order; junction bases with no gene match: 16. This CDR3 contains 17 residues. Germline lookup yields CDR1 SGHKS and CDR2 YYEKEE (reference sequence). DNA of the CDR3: TGTGCCAGCAGCCGCCATCCCGGGACAGGGAATGGGGATGGCTACACCTTC. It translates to CASSRHPGTGNGDGYTF.

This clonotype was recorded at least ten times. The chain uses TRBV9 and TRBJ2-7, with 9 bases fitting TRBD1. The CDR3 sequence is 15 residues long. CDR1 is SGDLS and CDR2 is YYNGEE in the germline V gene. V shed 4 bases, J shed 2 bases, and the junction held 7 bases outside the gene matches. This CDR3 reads CASSLGQGTPYEQYF. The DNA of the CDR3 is TGTGCCAGCAGCTTAGGACAGGGGACCCCCTACGAGCAGTACTTC.

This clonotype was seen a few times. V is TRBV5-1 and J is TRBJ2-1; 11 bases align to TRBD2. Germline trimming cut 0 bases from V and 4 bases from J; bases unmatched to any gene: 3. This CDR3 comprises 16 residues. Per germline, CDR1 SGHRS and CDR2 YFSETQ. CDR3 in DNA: TGCGCCAGCAGCTTGGGACTAGCGGGGCTATACAATGAGCAGTTCTTC. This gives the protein CASSLGLAGLYNEQFF.

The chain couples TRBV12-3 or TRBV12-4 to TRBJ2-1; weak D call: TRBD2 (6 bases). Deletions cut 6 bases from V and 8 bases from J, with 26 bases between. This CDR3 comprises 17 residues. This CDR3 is CASRPSGTSFLLDEQFF. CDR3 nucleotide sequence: TGTGCCAGCAGACCCTCCGGGACTTCCTTTCTTTTGGATGAGCAGTTCTTC.

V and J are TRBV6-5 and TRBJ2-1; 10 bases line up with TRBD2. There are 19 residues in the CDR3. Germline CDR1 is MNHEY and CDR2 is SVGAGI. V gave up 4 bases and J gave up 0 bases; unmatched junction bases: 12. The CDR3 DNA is TGTGCCAGCAGTTTCGCTCTAGCGGGAGCCCTCAGCTCCTACAATGAGCAGTTCTTC. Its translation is CASSFALAGALSSYNEQFF.

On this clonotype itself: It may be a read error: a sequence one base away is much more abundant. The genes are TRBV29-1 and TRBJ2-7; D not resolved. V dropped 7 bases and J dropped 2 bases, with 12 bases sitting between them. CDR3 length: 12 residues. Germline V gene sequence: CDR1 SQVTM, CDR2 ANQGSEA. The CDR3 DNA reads TGCAGCGCGTCCGCAGGAACCTACGAGCAGTACTTC. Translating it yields CSASAGTYEQYF.

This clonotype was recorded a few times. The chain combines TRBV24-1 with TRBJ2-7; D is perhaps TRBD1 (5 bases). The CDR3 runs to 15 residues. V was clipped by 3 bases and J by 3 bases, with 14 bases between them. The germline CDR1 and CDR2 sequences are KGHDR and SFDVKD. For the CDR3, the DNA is TGTGCCACCAGTGATGAAACTCAGGGAAACTACGAGCAGTACTTC. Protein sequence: CATSDETQGNYEQYF.